The clone carrying this TCR beta chain was detected ten times or more. Its antigen is unknown. CDR1 is LGHDT, CDR2 YNNKEL, per germline (reference sequence). CDR3 length: 14 residues. V lost 0 bases to trimming and J lost 9 bases, with 14 bases between them. This specimen belongs to a study of CD8+CD57+ T cells in acquired aplastic anemia. Overall study: Quantities of DNA derived from sorted CD4+ and CD8+ cells averaged approximately 3 ug. The study's findings and limits: CD8+ Simpson's diversity in patients was not significantly different from that in controls. It was found that some 30 CD8+ CDR3 sequences were shared between patients and controls.

Investigators profiled TCR beta VDJ and CDR3 from genomic DNA template. TCRdb used MiXCR to reprocess the reads, holding one entry per CDR3 protein. Altogether more than 150,000 distinct CDR3 sequences are present, 45% to 60% being singletons, with the ten largest covering around 13%. Sequenced patients had shown CD8+CD57+ cell expansion by flow cytometry. Everyone among the patients had severe acquired aplastic anemia. The rearrangement links TRBV3-1 to TRBJ1-1; D may be TRBD1 (5 bases). Sequenced material: sorted CD4+, CD8+, or CD8+CD57+ T cells (not recorded which) from PBMCs. The receptor was isolated from a human donor with aplastic anemia. CDR3 protein: CASSQEFPGQKAFF. The DNA for the CDR3 is TGTGCCAGCAGCCAAGAATTCCCAGGACAAAAAGCTTTCTTT. The full variable domain, in which reference TRBV3-1 and TRBJ1-1 provide the parts outside the CDR3, is DTAVSQTPKYLVTQMGNDKSIKCEQNLGHDTMYWYKQDSKKFLKIMFSYNNKELIINETVPNRFSPKSPDKAHLNLHINSLELGDSAVYFCASSQEFPGQKAFFGQGTRLTVV.